One sample yielded the 27 T cell receptor beta chains listed below, sequenced in a study of CD8 T cells in Susac syndrome. cDNA came from about 0.5 to 1 ug RNA primed by random hexamers. MiXCR, run by TCRdb on the immunoSEQ multiplex PCR reads, gives a single entry per CDR3 protein. This sample yields fewer than 300,000 distinct CDR3 sequences, of which roughly 85% are seen a single time; around 0.12% belongs to the top ten. Sequencing was performed on CD8+ T cells from PBMCs. These receptors came from a human donor with multiple sclerosis.

The chain carries TRBV27 and TRBJ1-4, with D unresolved. Deletions cut 4 bases from V and 0 bases from J, with 9 bases between. CDR1 and CDR2 from the germline V gene are MNHEY and SMNVEV (reference sequence). The CDR3 is 15 residues long. CDR3 DNA sequence: TGTGCCAGCAGTTCCGACGGGGCAACTAATGAAAAACTGTTTTTT. Protein product: CASSSDGATNEKLFF.

V usage is TRBV27 and J usage is TRBJ1-2; D gene unclear. Germline values: CDR1 MNHEY, CDR2 SMNVEV (reference sequence). The CDR3 contains 14 residues. Trimming stripped 0 bases from V and 1 base from J, with 6 bases between. In DNA, the CDR3 is TGTGCCAGCAGTTTATCGGCCGATAACTATGGCTACACCTTC. Encoded protein: CASSLSADNYGYTF.

V is TRBV28 and J is TRBJ2-5; D is tentatively TRBD1 or TRBD2 (5 bases each). The V gene lost 2 bases and the J gene lost 9 bases, with 19 bases spanning the gap. The CDR3 runs 15 residues. CDR1 is MDHEN and CDR2 is SYDVKM in the germline V gene. The CDR3 bases are TGTGCCAGCAGTTTACGGGAAGAACTTCGGGACGCCCAGTACTTC. Amino acid sequence: CASSLREELRDAQYF.

The chain combines TRBV13 with TRBJ2-3; TRBD2 matches at 8 bases. In germline, CDR1 is PRHDT, CDR2 FYEKMQ (reference sequence). There are 16 residues in the CDR3. J gave up 4 bases and V 4 bases, and 10 bases lay outside the gene matches. The chain's CDR3 is CASSSPLAGAADTQYF. In DNA form, the CDR3 reads TGTGCCAGCAGCTCGCCGCTAGCGGGCGCGGCAGATACGCAGTATTTT.

With respect to this clonotype: The germline gene is not matched at one end of the junction; a read error may be the cause. The chain employs TRBV7-3 and TRBJ2-5; 11 positions match TRBD2. CDR1 and CDR2 from the germline V gene are SGHTA and FQGTGA. The CDR3 runs 15 residues. For the CDR3, the DNA is TGTGCCAGCAGCTCCTCGACTAGCGGGACGGCCGGTCGCCACTTC. It codes for CASSSSTSGTAGRHF.

The chain has TRBV29-1 and TRBJ2-7; possible D gene TRBD1, 5 bases. V was trimmed by 4 bases and J by 2 bases, leaving 9 bases between them. The germline V gene encodes CDR1 SQVTM and CDR2 ANQGSEA. The CDR3 covers 12 residues. The CDR3 protein is CSVGTLTYEQYF. The CDR3 DNA is TGCAGCGTTGGGACACTCACCTACGAGCAGTACTTC.

The V gene is TRBV20-1, the J gene TRBJ2-7, with D perhaps being TRBD1 or TRBD2 (5 bases each). The CDR3 is 15 residues long. Germline V gene lookup returns CDR1 DFQATT and CDR2 SNEGSKA (reference sequence). Trimming took off 0 bases at V and 2 bases at J, with 14 bases between the two ends. The CDR3 reads CSARDLQATTYEQYF. As DNA, the CDR3 is TGCAGTGCTAGAGATTTACAGGCGACTACCTACGAGCAGTACTTC.

The J gene is TRBJ2-7, the V gene TRBV7-9; D not resolved. The V end was cut by 3 bases, the J end by 5 bases, with 14 bases between. This CDR3 is 14 amino acids long. CDR1 is SEHNR, CDR2 FQNEAQ, per germline (reference sequence). CDR3 bases: TGTGCCAGCAGCTTCGTGTCCAAAGGGAACGAGCAGTACTTC. Translated: CASSFVSKGNEQYF. The variable domain in full, with the rest retrieved from reference TRBV7-9 and TRBJ2-7, is DTGVSQNPRHKITKRGQNVTFRCDPISEHNRLYWYRQTLGQGPEFLTYFQNEAQLEKSRLLSDRFSAERPKGSFSTLEIQRTEQGDSAMYLCASSFVSKGNEQYFGPGTRLTVT.

This clonotype came up once. The V and J genes are TRBV10-3 and TRBJ2-3; D not resolved. V lost 1 base, J lost 4 bases, and 9 bases lay in between. Germline V gene sequence: CDR1 ENHRY, CDR2 SYGVKD. This CDR3 spans 14 amino acids. This CDR3 reads CAISEFPFSDTQYF. DNA for the CDR3: TGTGCCATCAGTGAGTTCCCGTTCTCAGATACGCAGTATTTT.

The chain combines TRBV23-1 with TRBJ2-7; 8 bases align to TRBD1. TRBV23-1 is an ORF for which the function is uncertain. The CDR3 runs 16 residues. V shed 10 bases, J shed 3 bases, and the junction held 17 bases outside the gene matches. The CDR3 DNA reads TGCGCCACCTTGAGTCTCCTTGGACAGGGACACTACGAGCAGTACTTC. Translation: CATLSLLGQGHYEQYF.

This chain joins TRBV15 and TRBJ2-7; D gene unclear. Germline CDR1 LNHNV, CDR2 YYDKDF (reference sequence). The CDR3 is 16 amino acids. V lost 1 base and J 1 base, leaving 14 bases between the germline ends. The CDR3 here is CATSRAFGIESYEQYF. CDR3 nucleotides: TGTGCCACCAGCAGAGCGTTTGGGATCGAATCCTACGAGCAGTACTTC.

V is TRBV5-5 and J is TRBJ2-3; perhaps TRBD2 as D (6 bases). Germline assignment: CDR1 SGHKS and CDR2 YYEKEE (reference sequence). The CDR3 contains 14 residues. Between the trimmed V and J ends, which lost 0 bases and 6 bases, there was a span of 11 bases. In DNA, the CDR3 is TGTGCCAGCAGCTTGGGGCGGAGCGGGGATACGCAGTATTTT. It yields the protein CASSLGRSGDTQYF.

The chain joins TRBV27 to TRBJ2-1; 8 bases map to TRBD1. Germline assignment: CDR1 MNHEY and CDR2 SMNVEV (reference sequence). V gave up 5 bases and J gave up 0 bases; unmatched junction bases: 6. This CDR3 is 16 amino acids long. The chain's CDR3 is CASSTRTGSSYNEQFF. For the CDR3, the DNA is TGTGCCAGCAGTACCCGGACAGGGAGCTCCTACAATGAGCAGTTCTTC.

V and J are TRBV30 and TRBJ2-7, with 7 positions matching TRBD1. The V gene's germline CDR1 is GTSNPN and CDR2 SVGIG (reference sequence). V lost 5 bases, J lost 0 bases, and 10 bases stayed unmatched. The CDR3 loop spans 15 amino acids. The CDR3 DNA reads TGTGCCTGGTTGCCTCGGACAGGACCCTCCTACGAGCAGTACTTC. This sequence encodes CAWLPRTGPSYEQYF.

This clonotype was recorded once. V usage is TRBV12-3 or TRBV12-4 and J usage is TRBJ2-1, with D hard to call. This CDR3 comprises 12 residues. V was trimmed by 6 bases and J by 4 bases, leaving 7 bases between them. The CDR3 DNA is TGTGCCAGCAGGAATTCGTACAATGAGCAGTTCTTC. Translation gives CASRNSYNEQFF.

V gene TRBV27 combines with J gene TRBJ2-3; D is perhaps TRBD1 (5 bases). The CDR3 consists of 15 residues. Germline V gives CDR1 MNHEY, CDR2 SMNVEV (reference sequence). With 5 bases removed from V and 0 bases from J, the gap between germline ends came to 12 bases. CDR3 sequence reads: CASSQGRGSTDTQYF. The CDR3 DNA reads TGTGCCAGCAGTCAGGGAAGAGGAAGCACAGATACGCAGTATTTT.

The chain links TRBV3-1 to TRBJ2-5; TRBD1 matches 8 bases. The length of the CDR3 is 15 residues. The germline gives CDR1 LGHDT, CDR2 YNNKEL (reference sequence). J was trimmed by 4 bases and V by 4 bases; bases with no gene match: 8. The chain's CDR3 is CASSRNSDRAETQYF. In DNA form, the CDR3 reads TGTGCCAGCAGCCGAAACTCGGACAGGGCAGAGACCCAGTACTTC.

V and J are TRBV4-1 and TRBJ1-2, with D possibly matching TRBD1 (6 bases). V lost 3 bases and J 6 bases, leaving 20 bases between the germline ends. This CDR3 has 16 amino acids. The V gene's germline CDR1 is MGHRA and CDR2 YSYEKL. The DNA of the CDR3 is TGCGCCAGCAGCCAGGTCTCTATTACAGGGAGGGATGGCTACACCTTC. Translation: CASSQVSITGRDGYTF.

This clonotype was seen only a few times. This chain connects TRBV7-2 to TRBJ2-7; D not resolved. Between the trimmed V and J ends, which lost 3 bases and 5 bases, there was a span of 11 bases. The CDR3 consists of 13 residues. Germline V CDR1 and CDR2: SGHTA, FQGNSA. The CDR3 DNA is TGTGCCAGCAGCTTGGTCTCGGGCCACGAGCAGTACTTC. Protein sequence: CASSLVSGHEQYF.

V and J are TRBV18 and TRBJ2-1, with 9 bases matching TRBD2. CDR1 is KGHSH, CDR2 LQKENI, per germline. The V and J ends lost 3 bases and 5 bases, in that order; junction bases with no gene match: 2. This CDR3 region has 14 residues. The CDR3 spells CASSPTSGHNEQFF. The CDR3, as DNA: TGTGCCAGCTCACCGACTAGCGGCCACAATGAGCAGTTCTTC.

The chain links TRBV7-9 to TRBJ2-1; TRBD2 matches at 9 bases. The CDR3 runs to 18 residues. The germline V gene encodes CDR1 SEHNR and CDR2 FQNEAQ (reference sequence). The V and J ends lost 5 bases and 7 bases, in that order; junction bases with no gene match: 18. CDR3 in DNA: TGTGCCAGCAGCCCCGGGCGACAAAGCGGGAGGCCATCGAATGAGCAGTTCTTC. Its protein is CASSPGRQSGRPSNEQFF. The full variable domain, in which reference TRBV7-9 and TRBJ2-1 provide the parts outside the CDR3, is DTGVSQNPRHKITKRGQNVTFRCDPISEHNRLYWYRQTLGQGPEFLTYFQNEAQLEKSRLLSDRFSAERPKGSFSTLEIQRTEQGDSAMYLCASSPGRQSGRPSNEQFFGPGTRLTVL.

This sequence joins TRBV6-6 and TRBJ1-1; 7 bases align to TRBD1. Germline V gene lookup returns CDR1 MNHNY and CDR2 SVGAGI (reference sequence). The CDR3 contains 14 residues. Trimming removed 6 bases from V and 0 bases from J; junction bases left unmatched: 4. In nucleotides, the CDR3 is TGTGCCAGCAGCCGACAGGGCCTGAACACTGAAGCTTTCTTT. Amino acids: CASSRQGLNTEAFF.

V is TRBV9 and J is TRBJ1-2; 8 nucleotides line up with TRBD1. CDR3 size: 16 residues. With V trimmed by 3 bases and J by 6 bases, 13 bases remained unmatched. CDR1 and CDR2 from the germline V gene are SGDLS and YYNGEE. The CDR3 DNA follows: TGTGCCAGCAGCGCCCCCGGACAGGGTCTTTGGGATGGCTACACCTTC. The encoded protein is CASSAPGQGLWDGYTF. Supplemented by reference TRBV9 and TRBJ1-2, the full variable domain reads DSGVTQTPKHLITATGQRVTLRCSPRSGDLSVYWYQQSLDQGLQFLIQYYNGEERAKGNILERFSAQQFPDLHSELNLSSLELGDSALYFCASSAPGQGLWDGYTFGSGTRLTVV.

This chain uses TRBV9 with TRBJ2-6; no firm D call. V dropped 3 bases and J dropped 0 bases, with 7 bases sitting between them. Germline loops: CDR1 SGDLS, CDR2 YYNGEE. CDR3 length: 15 residues. CDR3 DNA sequence: TGTGCCAGCAGCGGGCCCTACTCTGGGGCCAACGTCCTGACTTTC. Amino acid sequence: CASSGPYSGANVLTF.

The chain uses TRBV27 and TRBJ2-5, with 8 bases matching TRBD1. The CDR3 length is 15 residues. CDR1 is MNHEY, CDR2 SMNVEV, per germline (reference sequence). Trimming removed 10 bases from V and 1 base from J; junction bases left unmatched: 11. For the CDR3, the DNA is TGTGCCACCTTTGGGACAGGACCCCTCCAAGAGACCCAGTACTTC. Translation: CATFGTGPLQETQYF.

The chain joins TRBV4-1 to TRBJ1-5; no clear D gene. Trimming took 0 bases from V and 4 from J, leaving 10 bases between them. The CDR3 sequence is 15 residues long. Germline CDR1 reads MGHRA; CDR2 reads YSYEKL. The CDR3 sequence is CASSQETAANQPQHF. The CDR3 region has the DNA TGCGCCAGCAGCCAAGAGACCGCTGCAAATCAGCCCCAGCATTTT.

The rearrangement uses TRBV5-1 and TRBJ2-1; perhaps TRBD2 as D (6 bases). V was trimmed by 2 bases and J by 10 bases, leaving 19 bases between them. Germline V gene sequence: CDR1 SGHRS, CDR2 YFSETQ. This CDR3 is 15 amino acids long. For the CDR3, the DNA is TGCGCCAGCAGCTTAGGGACTCTCTCGTTAGACGAGCAGTTCTTC. It specifies CASSLGTLSLDEQFF.